The 12 T cell receptor beta chains below come from one sample, sequenced in a study of blood T cell repertoires in COVID-19. Generated by immunoSEQ multiplex PCR, the TCRdb table keeps only in-frame clones and is missing some. The sample holds tens of thousands of clones, about four fifths seen once. Sequencing was carried out using peripheral blood. The source is a man aged 45-65 years with acute or convalescent COVID-19.

The chain couples TRBV4-1 to TRBJ2-2; 8 nucleotides align to TRBD1. This CDR3 spans 18 amino acids. V lost 1 base to trimming and J lost 5 bases; unmatched junction nucleotides: 12. The germline CDR1 and CDR2 sequences are MGHRA and YSYEKL. CDR3 DNA: TGCGCCAGCAGCCAAGGACTCCTCAGGGGGCGTATAACCGGGGAGCTGTTTTTT. This gives the protein CASSQGLLRGRITGELFF.

The chain joins TRBV9 to TRBJ1-1; no clear D. The germline V gene encodes CDR1 SGDLS and CDR2 YYNGEE. Trimming left V 0 bases short and J 3 bases short, with 6 bases between. This CDR3 has 13 residues. CDR3 in DNA: TGTGCCAGCAGCGTAGGAGTGGACACTGAAGCTTTCTTT. Residues: CASSVGVDTEAFF.

The chain couples TRBV5-1 to TRBJ2-1; 8 bases are a match to TRBD2. The CDR3 consists of 15 residues. Germline-derived CDR1 and CDR2 are SGHRS and YFSETQ. The V and J ends lost 5 bases and 2 bases, in that order; junction bases with no gene match: 6. CDR3 DNA: TGCGCCAGCAGTTCGGGAGGGATCACCTACAATGAGCAGTTCTTC. Its protein product is CASSSGGITYNEQFF.

The chain has TRBV27 and TRBJ2-2, with TRBD1 as a possible D gene (5 bases). The CDR3 is 15 amino acids. In germline, CDR1 is MNHEY, CDR2 SMNVEV (reference sequence). Trimming removed 6 bases at V and 1 base at J, with 12 bases between. CDR3 nucleotide sequence: TGTGCCAGCAGAACGACAGCCTTGAACACCGGGGAGCTGTTTTTT. This codes for CASRTTALNTGELFF.

A remark on this clone: The sample carries other DNA sequences with the same CDR3. V is TRBV19 and J is TRBJ2-5; D is possibly TRBD2 (6 bases). The CDR3 is 14 amino acids. V lost 1 base and J 2 bases, leaving 8 bases between the germline ends. The germline CDR1 and CDR2 sequences are LNHDA and SQIVND (reference sequence). In DNA form, the CDR3 reads TGTGCCAGTAGTATAGGGACTACTCAAGAGACCCAGTACTTC. The encoded protein is CASSIGTTQETQYF.

The J gene is TRBJ2-5, the V gene TRBV7-9; D not certain. CDR3 length: 14 amino acids. Trimming took off 2 bases at V and 2 bases at J, with 9 bases between the two ends. In germline, CDR1 is SEHNR, CDR2 FQNEAQ (reference sequence). The CDR3 loop reads CASSLTETQETQYF. The CDR3 nucleotides are TGTGCCAGCAGCTTAACCGAGACACAAGAGACCCAGTACTTC. The full variable domain, its missing parts supplied by reference TRBV7-9 and TRBJ2-5, is DTGVSQNPRHKITKRGQNVTFRCDPISEHNRLYWYRQTLGQGPEFLTYFQNEAQLEKSRLLSDRFSAERPKGSFSTLEIQRTEQGDSAMYLCASSLTETQETQYFGPGTRLLVL.

V and J are TRBV7-3 and TRBJ2-3, with 7 bases matching TRBD2. V shed 5 bases, J shed 3 bases, and the junction held 11 bases outside the gene matches. CDR1 is SGHTA, CDR2 FQGTGA, per germline. The CDR3 has 16 amino acids. The CDR3 nucleotides read TGTGCCAGCAGCCCAACCGGGGAGGGAGGTACAGATACGCAGTATTTT. Protein: CASSPTGEGGTDTQYF.

This chain uses TRBV2 with TRBJ2-4; 15 bases fit TRBD2. V was clipped by 3 bases and J by 4 bases; unmatched bases: 10. Germline loops: CDR1 SNHLY, CDR2 FYNNEI. This CDR3 spans 19 amino acids. As DNA, the CDR3 is TGTGCCAGCAGTGATGCCCCGGGACTAGCGGGAGGAGTAAAAAACATTCAGTACTTC. Amino acids: CASSDAPGLAGGVKNIQYF.

The CDR3: CASSFRENTGELFF. The CDR3 DNA reads as TGTGCCAGCAGCTTCCGGGAGAACACCGGGGAGCTGTTTTTT. The chain has TRBV5-4 and TRBJ2-2; a weak D match, TRBD2 (5 bases). With 2 bases removed from V and 1 base from J, the gap between germline ends came to 6 bases. Germline CDR1 SGHNT, CDR2 YYREEE (reference sequence). This CDR3 is built from 14 residues. Full variable domain (rest looked up from reference TRBV5-4 and TRBJ2-2): ETGVTQSPTHLIKTRGQQVTLRCSSQSGHNTVSWYQQALGQGPQFIFQYYREEENGRGNFPPRFSGLQFPNYSSELNVNALELDDSALYLCASSFRENTGELFFGEGSRLTVL.

CDR3 nucleotides: TGTGCCAGCAGCTTAGCGACAGGGGGCGCCGAGACCCAGTACTTC. Amino acids: CASSLATGGAETQYF. The gene calls are TRBV11-1 and TRBJ2-5; TRBD1 agrees at 10 bases. Germline CDR1 reads SGHAT; CDR2 reads FQDESV (reference sequence). J was trimmed by 5 bases and V by 0 bases; bases with no gene match: 3. CDR3 length: 15 amino acids.

The genes are TRBV19 and TRBJ2-5; 7 nucleotides agree with TRBD2. The V gene's germline CDR1 is LNHDA and CDR2 SQIVND (reference sequence). The CDR3 is 15 amino acids. Trimming at V came to 5 bases and at J to 5 bases, leaving 11 bases not matched to a gene. The CDR3 DNA reads as TGTGCCAGTAGTCGAACCGGGAGGCCAGAGGAGACCCAGTACTTC. It encodes CASSRTGRPEETQYF.

This sequence joins TRBV5-1 and TRBJ2-5; possibly TRBD2 for D (7 bases). The CDR3 totals 14 residues. V was cut by 1 base and J by 4 bases, with 11 bases left in between. Germline CDR1 is SGHRS and CDR2 is YFSETQ. CDR3 loop: CASSLNREGETQYF. In DNA form, the CDR3 reads TGCGCCAGCAGCTTGAACAGGGAGGGAGAGACCCAGTACTTC. Supplemented by reference TRBV5-1 and TRBJ2-5, the full variable domain reads KAGVTQTPRYLIKTRGQQVTLSCSPISGHRSVSWYQQTPGQGLQFLFEYFSETQRNKGNFPGRFSGRQFSNSRSEMNVSTLELGDSALYLCASSLNREGETQYFGPGTRLLVL.